Below, one T cell receptor beta chain is given with its context. Its antigen is currently unknown. Time point defined: blood 2 weeks post-SBRT. The treatment here: 15 Gy SBRT to primary tumor, nephrectomy 4 weeks later. This renal cell carcinoma was of the clear cell type. These data are taken from a study of radiation and T cells in renal cell carcinoma. On the study more broadly: Nephrectomy followed 15 Gy stereotactic body radiation by 4 weeks. Study findings and constraints: From baseline, blood top tumor clonotypes peaked at 2 weeks post-radiation. Without pretreatment biopsies, baseline tumor clonotype presence was undetermined.

Clones were sequenced by immunoSEQ multiplex PCR, and TCRdb holds only the in-frame ones, with some missing. Among roughly 130,000 clones listed, around 90% were seen once. This specimen consisted of blood, obtained from a patient whose treatment included radiotherapy and nephrectomy. This sequence was found in a woman between 70 and 85 years old with renal cell carcinoma.

The CDR3 bases are TGCGCCAGCAGATCGGGACTAGCGGGGGCCTCCTCCTACGAGCAGTACTTC. Residues: CASRSGLAGASSYEQYF. V and J are TRBV5-1 and TRBJ2-7; TRBD2 agrees at 14 bases. V lost 5 bases and J lost 0; bases outside the gene matches: 7. Germline CDR1 reads SGHRS; CDR2 reads YFSETQ. CDR3 length: 17 amino acids.